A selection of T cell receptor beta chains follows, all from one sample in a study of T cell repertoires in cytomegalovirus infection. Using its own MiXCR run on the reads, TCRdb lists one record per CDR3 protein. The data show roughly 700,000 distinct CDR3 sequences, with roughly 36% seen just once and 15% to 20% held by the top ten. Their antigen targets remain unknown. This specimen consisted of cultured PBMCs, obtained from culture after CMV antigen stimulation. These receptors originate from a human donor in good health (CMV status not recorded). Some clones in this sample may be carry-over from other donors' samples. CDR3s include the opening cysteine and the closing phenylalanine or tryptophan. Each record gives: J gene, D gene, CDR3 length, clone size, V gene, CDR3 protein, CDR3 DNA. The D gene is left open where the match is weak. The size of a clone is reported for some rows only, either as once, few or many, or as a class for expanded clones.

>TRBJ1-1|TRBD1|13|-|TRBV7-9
CASSLNRGKEAFF
TGTGCCAGCAGCCTAAACAGGGGGAAAGAAGCTTTCTTT
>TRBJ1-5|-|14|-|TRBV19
CASRSLAVNQPQHF
TGTGCCAGTAGATCCTTGGCCGTCAATCAGCCCCAGCATTTT
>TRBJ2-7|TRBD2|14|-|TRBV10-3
CAISESTSGYEQYF
TGTGCCATCAGTGAGTCGACTAGCGGCTACGAGCAGTACTTC
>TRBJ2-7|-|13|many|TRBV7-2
CASSTTEDYEQYF
TGTGCCAGCAGCACAACAGAGGACTACGAGCAGTACTTC
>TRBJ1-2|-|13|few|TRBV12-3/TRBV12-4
CASSHRGGGGYTF
TGTGCCAGCAGTCATCGGGGAGGAGGTGGCTACACCTTC
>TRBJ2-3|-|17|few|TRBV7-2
CASSLTGAVVSTDTQYF
TGTGCCAGCAGCTTAACTGGGGCCGTAGTTAGCACAGATACGCAGTATTTT
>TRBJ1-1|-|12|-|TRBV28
CASRDGLQEAFF
TGTGCCAGCAGGGACGGGCTTCAGGAAGCTTTCTTT
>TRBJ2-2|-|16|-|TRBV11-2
CASSPFWSENTGELFF
TGTGCCAGCAGCCCCTTTTGGAGCGAGAACACCGGGGAGCTGTTTTTT
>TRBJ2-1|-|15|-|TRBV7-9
CASSLEYISRNEQFF
TGTGCCAGCAGCTTAGAGTACATCAGTAGGAATGAGCAGTTCTTC
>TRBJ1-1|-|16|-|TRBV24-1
CATVCPRGRVNTEAFF
TGTGCCACCGTTTGCCCCCGGGGGAGGGTGAACACTGAAGCTTTCTTT
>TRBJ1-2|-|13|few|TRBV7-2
CASSEGGEDGYTF
TGTGCCAGCAGCGAAGGGGGGGAGGATGGCTACACCTTC
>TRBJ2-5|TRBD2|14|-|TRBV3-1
CASSQEVAGETQYF
TGTGCCAGCAGCCAAGAGGTAGCGGGGGAGACCCAGTACTTC
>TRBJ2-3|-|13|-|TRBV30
CAWSEGGADTQYF
TGTGCCTGGAGTGAAGGGGGAGCAGATACGCAGTATTTT